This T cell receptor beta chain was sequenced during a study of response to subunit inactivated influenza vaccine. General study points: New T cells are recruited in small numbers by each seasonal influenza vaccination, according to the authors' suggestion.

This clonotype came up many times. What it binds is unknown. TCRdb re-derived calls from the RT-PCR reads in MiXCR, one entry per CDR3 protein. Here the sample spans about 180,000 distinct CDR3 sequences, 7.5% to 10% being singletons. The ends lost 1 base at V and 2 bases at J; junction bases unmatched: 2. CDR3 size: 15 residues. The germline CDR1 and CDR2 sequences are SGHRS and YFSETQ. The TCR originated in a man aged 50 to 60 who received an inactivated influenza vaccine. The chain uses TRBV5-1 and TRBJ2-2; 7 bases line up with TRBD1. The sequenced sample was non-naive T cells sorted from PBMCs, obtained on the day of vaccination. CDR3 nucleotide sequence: TGCGCCAGCAGCTTGAGGGGGCCTAACACCGGGGAGCTGTTTTTT. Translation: CASSLRGPNTGELFF. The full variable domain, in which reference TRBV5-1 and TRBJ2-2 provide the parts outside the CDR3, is KAGVTQTPRYLIKTRGQQVTLSCSPISGHRSVSWYQQTPGQGLQFLFEYFSETQRNKGNFPGRFSGRQFSNSRSEMNVSTLELGDSALYLCASSLRGPNTGELFFGEGSRLTVL.